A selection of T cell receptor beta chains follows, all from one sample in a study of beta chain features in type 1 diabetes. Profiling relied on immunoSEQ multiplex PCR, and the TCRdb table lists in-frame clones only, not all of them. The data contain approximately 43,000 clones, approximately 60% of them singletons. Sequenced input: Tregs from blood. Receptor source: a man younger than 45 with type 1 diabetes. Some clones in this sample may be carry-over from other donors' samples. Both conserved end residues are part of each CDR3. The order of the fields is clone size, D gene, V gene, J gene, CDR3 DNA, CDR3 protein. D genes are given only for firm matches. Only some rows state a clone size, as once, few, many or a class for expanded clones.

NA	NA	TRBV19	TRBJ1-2	TGTGCCAGTAGTATTCAGGGCGGCTATGGCTACACCTTC	CASSIQGGYGYTF
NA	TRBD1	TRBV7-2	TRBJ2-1	TGTGCCAGCAGCTTACGGACAGGGCTCGCTGGACGTAGAGGGTTCTTC	CASSLRTGLAGRRGFF
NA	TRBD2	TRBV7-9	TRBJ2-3	TGTGCCAGCAGCCAAATAGCGGGGGGCGCTGGAGATACGCAGTATTTT	CASSQIAGGAGDTQYF
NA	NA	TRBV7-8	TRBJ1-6	TGTGCCAGCAGCTTAGCACCCTCGGGTTCACCCCTCCACTTT	CASSLAPSGSPLHF
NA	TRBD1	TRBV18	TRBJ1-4	TGTGCCAGCTCACCGGACAGGAGCCTTAATGAAAAACTGTTTTTT	CASSPDRSLNEKLFF
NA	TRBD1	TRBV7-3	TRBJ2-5	TGTGCCAGCAGCTCGACAGGGGTTTCGTGGGAGACCCAGTACTTC	CASSSTGVSWETQYF
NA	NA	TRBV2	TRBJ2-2	TGTGCCAGCAGTCTCGGGTCTTATAACACCGGGGAGCTGTTTTTT	CASSLGSYNTGELFF
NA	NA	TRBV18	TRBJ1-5	TGTGCCAGCTCATCGCCAGGGCAGCCCCAGCATTTT	CASSSPGQPQHF
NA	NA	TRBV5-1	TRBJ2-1	TGCGCCAGCAGCTTTACAGGGAACAATGAGCAGTTCTTC	CASSFTGNNEQFF
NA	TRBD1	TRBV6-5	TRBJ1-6	TGTGCCAGCAGCTACAGGGGGTATAATTCACCCCTCCACTTT	CASSYRGYNSPLHF
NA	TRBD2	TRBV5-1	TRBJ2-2	TGCGCCAGCAGCTTGTCGGCGCGGGGGGGCAACACCGGGGAGCTGTTTTTT	CASSLSARGGNTGELFF
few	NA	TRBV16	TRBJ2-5	TGTGCCAGCAGCGGCAACTCGGGGGAGACCCAGTACTTC	CASSGNSGETQYF
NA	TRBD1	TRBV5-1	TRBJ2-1	TGCGCCAGCAGCTCAGGGGGTTACAATGAGCAGTTCTTC	CASSSGGYNEQFF
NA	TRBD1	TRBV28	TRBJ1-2	TGTGCCGTACACGGGACAGCACTCATTACTAACTATGGCTACACCTTC	CAVHGTALITNYGYTF
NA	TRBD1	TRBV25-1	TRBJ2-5	TGTGCCAGCAGTGGGCGACAGGGCGGACGGCAAGAGACCCAGTACTTC	CASSGRQGGRQETQYF
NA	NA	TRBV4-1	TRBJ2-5	TGCGCCAGCAGCCAAGATCGAGATTTGGAGACCCAGTACTTC	CASSQDRDLETQYF
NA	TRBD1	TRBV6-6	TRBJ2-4	TGTGCCAGCAGTTACGGGGGGACAGGAGGAGACATTCAGTACTTC	CASSYGGTGGDIQYF
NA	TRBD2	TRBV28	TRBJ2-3	TGTGCCAGCAGCCTGCCCTTGGCGGGGGGGGATACGCAGTATTTT	CASSLPLAGGDTQYF
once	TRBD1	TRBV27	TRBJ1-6	TGTGCCAGCTCCAAAAGGTCCGACAGGGCCAGGTTTTTGGATTCACCCCTCCACTTT	CASSKRSDRARFLDSPLHF
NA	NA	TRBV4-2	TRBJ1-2	TGTGCCAGCAGCCGGGGGAGGTATGGCTACACCTTC	CASSRGRYGYTF
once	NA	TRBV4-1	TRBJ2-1	TGCGCCAGCAGCCAAGGAGGGGGAAGCTACAATGAGCAGTTCTTC	CASSQGGGSYNEQFF
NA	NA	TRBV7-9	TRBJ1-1	TGTGCCAGCAGCCTCGGGTGGGCTGAAGCTTTCTTT	CASSLGWAEAFF
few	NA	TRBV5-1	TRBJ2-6	TGCGCCAGCAGCTTGTGGTTACAGGGCCCTAACTCTGGGGCCAACGTCCTGACTTTC	CASSLWLQGPNSGANVLTF
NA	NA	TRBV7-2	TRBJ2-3	TGTGCCAGCAGCCCAGCGAGAGATACGCAGTATTTT	CASSPARDTQYF
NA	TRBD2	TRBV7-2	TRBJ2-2	TGTGCCAGCAGCTTATTTTCTAGCGGGGGGTCGAACACCGGGGAGCTGTTTTTT	CASSLFSSGGSNTGELFF
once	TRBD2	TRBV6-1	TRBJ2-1	TGTGCCAGCAGTGTGGCTCAGGGAGGGTACGGCTACAATGAGCAGTTCTTC	CASSVAQGGYGYNEQFF
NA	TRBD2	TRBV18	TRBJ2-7	TGTGCCAGCTCACCAGCGGGAGGCTACGAGCAGTACTTC	CASSPAGGYEQYF
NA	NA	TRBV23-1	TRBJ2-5	TGCGCCAGCAGTCAATCGGAACGGGTAGGGACCCAGTACTTC	CASSQSERVGTQYF
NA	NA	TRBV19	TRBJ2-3	TGTGCCAGTAGTATAAAAACAGACACAGATACGCAGTATTTT	CASSIKTDTDTQYF
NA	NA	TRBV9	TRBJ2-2	TGTGCCAGCAGCGTAGCTACGGGGGTCCTAGCCGGGGAGCTGTTTTTT	CASSVATGVLAGELFF
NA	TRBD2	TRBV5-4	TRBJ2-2	TGTGCCAGCAGCATCGGGGGGGACTCTTACACCGGGGAGCTGTTTTTT	CASSIGGDSYTGELFF
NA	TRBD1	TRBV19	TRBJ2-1	TGTGCCAGTCTGGGTAACAGGGGAAGCTCCTACAATGAGCAGTTCTTC	CASLGNRGSSYNEQFF
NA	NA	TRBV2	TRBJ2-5	TGTGCCAGCCGGGGGGCAGCTGTGGAGACCCAGTACTTC	CASRGAAVETQYF
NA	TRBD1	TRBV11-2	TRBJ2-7	TGTGCCAGCAACAACCGGGACAGTATGCCAACCTACGAGCAGTACTTC	CASNNRDSMPTYEQYF
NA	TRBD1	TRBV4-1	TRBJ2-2	TGCGCCAGCAGCCATAAGGACAGGGTGGGGCTGTTTTTT	CASSHKDRVGLFF
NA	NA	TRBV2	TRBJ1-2	TGTGCCAGCAGTGAAAACGGGAATGGCTACACCTTC	CASSENGNGYTF
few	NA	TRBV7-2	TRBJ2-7	TGTGCCAGCAGCTTAGGACACCAAGCCTACGAGCAGTACTTC	CASSLGHQAYEQYF
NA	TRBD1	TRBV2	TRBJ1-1	TGTGCCAGCAGCCAAGAACAGGGGAGGGCTTTCTTT	CASSQEQGRAFF
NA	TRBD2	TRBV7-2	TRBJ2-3	TGTGCCAGCAGCTCTAGCCTAGCGGGGGGGACAGATACGCAGTATTTT	CASSSSLAGGTDTQYF
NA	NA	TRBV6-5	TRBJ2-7	TGTGCCAGCAGTTCCACGGCGGGCCCCAAGCAGTACTTC	CASSSTAGPKQYF
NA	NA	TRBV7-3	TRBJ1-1	TGTGCCAGCAGCCTCTGGGGGGACAACACTGAAGCTTTCTTT	CASSLWGDNTEAFF
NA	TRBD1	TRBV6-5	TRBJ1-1	TGTGCCAGCAGGACCATGACAGGGATGGAAGCTTTCTTT	CASRTMTGMEAFF
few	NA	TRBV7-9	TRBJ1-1	TGTGCCAGCAGCTTAATAAAAACAACTGAAGCTTTCTTT	CASSLIKTTEAFF
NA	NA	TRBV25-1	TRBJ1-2	TGTGCCAGCAGGAGGGGGTGGGGTGGCTACACCTTC	CASRRGWGGYTF
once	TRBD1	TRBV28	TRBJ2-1	TGTGCCAGTCATTGGACAGGGAACAACGAGCAGTTCTTC	CASHWTGNNEQFF
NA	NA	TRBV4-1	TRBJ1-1	TGCGCCAGCAGCCAAGATCTTAAGGGGGACACTGAAGCTTTCTTT	CASSQDLKGDTEAFF
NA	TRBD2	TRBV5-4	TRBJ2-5	TGTGCCAGCAGCCGGGGGACTAGCGGGGGCCAAGAGACCCAGTACTTC	CASSRGTSGGQETQYF
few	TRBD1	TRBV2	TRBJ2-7	TGTGCCAGCAGCGAACAGGGGGCGCATCGCCACGAGCAGTACTTC	CASSEQGAHRHEQYF
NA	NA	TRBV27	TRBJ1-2	TGTGCCAGCAGCCACCTGCGGGGGAAAGGGGGGGTTAACTATGGCTACACCTTC	CASSHLRGKGGVNYGYTF
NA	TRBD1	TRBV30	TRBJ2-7	TGTGCCTGGAGTGACACCCCAAGGCCCCTGACAGGGAAAGCCTACGAGCAGTACTTC	CAWSDTPRPLTGKAYEQYF
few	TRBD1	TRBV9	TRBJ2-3	TGTGCCAGCAGCTCCTGGACAGGGAACACAGATACGCAGTATTTT	CASSSWTGNTDTQYF
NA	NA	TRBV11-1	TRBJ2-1	TGTGCCAGCAGCTCCGGGACAAACTACAATGAGCAGTTCTTC	CASSSGTNYNEQFF
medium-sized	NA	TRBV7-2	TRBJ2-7	TGTGCCAGCAGCTTAGCGGGGGGCTACGAGCAGTACTTC	CASSLAGGYEQYF
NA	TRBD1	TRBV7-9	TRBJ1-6	TGTGCCAGCAGCTCTGGACAGGGACGGACCCTCCACTTT	CASSSGQGRTLHF
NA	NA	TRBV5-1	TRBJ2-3	TGCGCCAGCAGCTTGGCGGCGGGGGCCTCAGATACGCAGTATTTT	CASSLAAGASDTQYF